This T cell receptor (beta chain) was retrieved from a study of OX40 agonist ivuxolimab in advanced cancers. Study in general: At 65% to 90% male, the cohort had a mean age of roughly 60 years, ranging from roughly 20 to 90.

With autoimmune disease history or systemic immunosuppression, patients were excluded. Method: immunoSEQ multiplex PCR; TCRdb's copy keeps in-frame clones and lacks some. The table records about 40,000 clones, around 88% of them present only once. Details on this clone: Its antigen remains unknown.

Regarding the study as a whole: It was not determined which antigens were specifically recognized by the peripheral T cells that had undergone clonal expansion.

CDR1 is SEHNR, CDR2 FQNEAQ, per germline (reference sequence). V lost 5 bases and J 2 bases, leaving 10 bases between the germline ends. The CDR3 is 13 residues long. Here the sequenced sample was CD4+ or CD8+ T cells sorted from blood, taken in a trial of the OX40 agonist ivuxolimab. J is TRBJ2-7 and V is TRBV7-9, with a possible D match to TRBD1 (5 bases). This receptor was taken from an adult with an advanced solid tumor such as melanoma, head and neck, liver or kidney cancer. The CDR3 sequence is CASSPDTAYEQYF. The CDR3 DNA sequence: TGTGCCAGCAGCCCGGACACTGCCTACGAGCAGTACTTC. Filled out from reference TRBV7-9 and TRBJ2-7, the complete variable domain reads DTGVSQNPRHKITKRGQNVTFRCDPISEHNRLYWYRQTLGQGPEFLTYFQNEAQLEKSRLLSDRFSAERPKGSFSTLEIQRTEQGDSAMYLCASSPDTAYEQYFGPGTRLTVT.